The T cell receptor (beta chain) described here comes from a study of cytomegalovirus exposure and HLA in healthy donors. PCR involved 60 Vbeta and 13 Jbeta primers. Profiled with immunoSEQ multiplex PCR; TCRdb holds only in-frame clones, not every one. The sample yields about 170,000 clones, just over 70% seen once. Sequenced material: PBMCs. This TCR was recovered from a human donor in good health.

The CDR3, as DNA: TGTGCCAGCAGCCCGACACTAGCTACAGATACGCAGTATTTT. Translated: CASSPTLATDTQYF. The V gene is TRBV7-2, the J gene TRBJ2-3; possibly TRBD2 for D (6 bases). The CDR3 covers 14 residues. Germline CDR1 SGHTA, CDR2 FQGNSA. The germline V and J ends were trimmed by 5 bases and 3 bases, with 12 bases remaining between them.